The 22 T cell receptor beta chains reported below all come from one sample, sequenced in a study of blood T cells in healthy people across ages. It was with a sample-barcoded 5' primer and a J-beta primer mix that a second PCR of roughly 6 to 12 cycles was run. MiXCR, run by TCRdb on the 5' RACE reads, gives a single entry per CDR3 protein. The sample carries about 1.6 million distinct CDR3 sequences, 30% to 35% recorded once. Sequences were obtained from blood. The receptors shown here come from a woman aged 25 to 39 in good health.

Many counts were recorded for this clonotype. The rearrangement uses TRBV29-1 and TRBJ2-7; possibly TRBD1 for D (7 bases). CDR1 is SQVTM, CDR2 ANQGSEA, per germline. The germline V and J ends were trimmed by 7 bases and 4 bases, with 11 bases remaining between them. The CDR3 is 11 amino acids. In DNA form, the CDR3 reads TGCAGCGCCCAGGGGGGTTACGAGCAGTACTTC. Protein sequence: CSAQGGYEQYF.

This chain uses TRBV12-3 or TRBV12-4 with TRBJ1-2; D possibly corresponds to TRBD1 (5 bases). The CDR3 has 14 amino acids. V lost 1 base to trimming and J lost 6 bases, with 12 bases between them. The CDR3 DNA is TGTGCCAGCAGTTTAGGGGGGTATCGGCATGGCTACACCTTC. Protein product: CASSLGGYRHGYTF.

This clonotype was counted a few times. J is TRBJ2-1 and V is TRBV7-9; D is unclear. This CDR3 is 13 amino acids long. V was cut by 5 bases and J by 4 bases, with 9 bases left in between. Germline-derived CDR1 and CDR2 are SEHNR and FQNEAQ (reference sequence). CDR3 sequence: CASSPINYNEQFF. The CDR3, as DNA: TGTGCCAGCAGCCCTATTAATTACAATGAGCAGTTCTTC.

The CDR3 protein is CACTSGGSTDTQYF. In nucleotides, the CDR3 is TGTGCCTGTACTAGCGGGGGGTCGACAGATACGCAGTATTTT. The rearrangement uses TRBV30 and TRBJ2-3; 12 bases are a match to TRBD2. The CDR3 consists of 14 residues. The germline CDR1 and CDR2 sequences are GTSNPN and SVGIG (reference sequence). The ends lost 6 bases at V and 3 bases at J; junction bases unmatched: 4. The full variable domain, rest sourced from reference TRBV30 and TRBJ2-3, is SQTIHQWPATLVQPVGSPLSLECTVEGTSNPNLYWYRQAAGRGLQLLFYSVGIGQISSEVPQNLSASRPQDRQFILSSKKLLLSDSGFYLCACTSGGSTDTQYFGPGTRLTVL.

This chain connects TRBV27 to TRBJ2-7; 14 nucleotides align to TRBD2. V lost 7 bases, J lost 5 bases, and 7 bases stayed unmatched. The CDR3 covers 15 residues. Germline-derived CDR1 and CDR2 are MNHEY and SMNVEV (reference sequence). CDR3 nucleotide sequence: TGTGCCAGCAACCTACGGACTAGCGGGGGGAACGAGCAGTACTTC. It encodes CASNLRTSGGNEQYF.

This clonotype was found many times. The rearrangement joins TRBV7-9 to TRBJ2-7; D is uncertain. The germline V gene encodes CDR1 SEHNR and CDR2 FQNEAQ (reference sequence). The V gene lost 0 bases and the J gene lost 3 bases, with 6 bases spanning the gap. There are 13 residues in the CDR3. The CDR3 DNA follows: TGTGCCAGCAGCTTAGCTGTAGGCTACGAGCAGTACTTC. Protein sequence: CASSLAVGYEQYF. Using reference TRBV7-9 and TRBJ2-7 for the parts outside the CDR3, the full variable domain is DTGVSQNPRHKITKRGQNVTFRCDPISEHNRLYWYRQTLGQGPEFLTYFQNEAQLEKSRLLSDRFSAERPKGSFSTLEIQRTEQGDSAMYLCASSLAVGYEQYFGPGTRLTVT.

V and J are TRBV28 and TRBJ1-5, with 12 positions matching TRBD1. The germline V gene encodes CDR1 MDHEN and CDR2 SYDVKM. Trimming removed 9 bases from V and 6 bases from J; junction bases left unmatched: 9. This CDR3 contains 15 residues. The chain's CDR3 is CASLRDRGLGQPQHF. The CDR3 DNA reads TGTGCCAGTCTCCGGGACAGGGGGCTAGGTCAGCCCCAGCATTTT.

This clonotype was detected many times. The rearrangement links TRBV29-1 to TRBJ2-7, with D possibly TRBD1 on 6 matching bases. CDR1 and CDR2 from the germline V gene are SQVTM and ANQGSEA. V lost 7 bases, J lost 0 bases, and 16 bases lay in between. CDR3 length: 14 residues. The CDR3 loop is CSAVLDRYSYEQYF. The CDR3 nucleotides are TGCAGCGCCGTGCTAGACAGGTACTCCTACGAGCAGTACTTC.

This sequence joins TRBV6-5 and TRBJ1-2; D unresolved. The CDR3 is made up of 11 amino acids. V dropped 6 bases and J dropped 8 bases, with 10 bases sitting between them. CDR1 MNHEY and CDR2 SVGAGI come from the germline V gene. CDR3 protein: CASRRSRGYTF. CDR3 bases: TGTGCCAGCAGGAGATCAAGGGGCTACACCTTC.

The chain has TRBV3-1 and TRBJ2-2, with D unclear. Trimming removed 5 bases from V and 1 base from J, with 8 bases in between. CDR3 length equals 14 residues. The germline CDR1 and CDR2 sequences are LGHDT and YNNKEL (reference sequence). CDR3 loop: CASSVTWNTGELFF. CDR3 DNA sequence: TGTGCCAGCAGCGTGACTTGGAACACCGGGGAGCTGTTTTTT.

This clonotype was seen a few times. J is TRBJ1-5 and V is TRBV27; D perhaps matches TRBD1 (5 bases). V shed 5 bases and J shed 7 bases, with 12 bases lying between them. The length of the CDR3 is 13 residues. Germline V lookup: CDR1 MNHEY, CDR2 SMNVEV (reference sequence). The CDR3 sequence is CASSPGGVQPQHF. The DNA of the CDR3 is TGTGCCAGCAGTCCTGGGGGGGTGCAGCCCCAGCATTTT.

This clonotype was seen more than once but under ten times. This chain connects TRBV10-2 to TRBJ2-7; D is uncertain. The germline V gene has CDR1 WSHSY and CDR2 SAAADI. This CDR3 contains 11 residues. The germline V and J ends were trimmed by 4 bases and 7 bases, with 8 bases remaining between them. CDR3 nucleotides: TGCGCCAGCAGTGTGGACGTAGAGCAGTACTTC. Translation gives CASSVDVEQYF.

CDR3 residues: CSAPRGTRYNEQFF. The CDR3 DNA reads as TGCAGTGCCCCTAGGGGGACTCGCTACAATGAGCAGTTCTTC. The chain joins TRBV20-1 to TRBJ2-1; D may match TRBD1 or TRBD2 (6 bases each). Trimming pared 6 bases from V and 3 bases from J, leaving 15 bases between. The CDR3 totals 14 residues. CDR1 and CDR2 (germline): DFQATT, SNEGSKA (reference sequence).

The chain links TRBV20-1 to TRBJ1-5, with D possibly being TRBD1 (5 bases). The CDR3 runs to 13 residues. The V and J ends lost 6 bases and 2 bases respectively, with 11 bases between them. CDR1 is DFQATT and CDR2 is SNEGSKA in the germline V gene (reference sequence). This CDR3 is CSAQRGGNQPQHF. As DNA, the CDR3 is TGCAGTGCCCAGAGGGGAGGCAATCAGCCCCAGCATTTT.

This clonotype was seen repeatedly, ten times or more. V and J are TRBV7-2 and TRBJ1-2; the D is unclear. Germline loops: CDR1 SGHTA, CDR2 FQGNSA. Deletions cut 5 bases from V and 0 bases from J, with 13 bases between. The CDR3 has 15 residues. CDR3: CASSPPGRPNYGYTF. In DNA, the CDR3 is TGTGCCAGCAGCCCCCCGGGCAGGCCTAACTATGGCTACACCTTC.

This clonotype was counted at least ten times. The chain joins TRBV6-6 to TRBJ1-2, with TRBD1 matching over 7 bases. Unmatched junction bases numbered 9, after V lost 4 bases and J lost 4 bases. CDR1 and CDR2 from the germline V gene are MNHNY and SVGAGI (reference sequence). The CDR3 spans 15 residues. The CDR3 coding sequence is TGTGCCAGCAGTTCAGCACCGACAGGGAGCTATGGCTACACCTTC. Residues: CASSSAPTGSYGYTF.

In its sample, this clonotype was seen a few times. J is TRBJ2-5 and V is TRBV7-2; D is possibly TRBD1 or TRBD2 (6 bases each). The CDR3 extends over 19 amino acids. The germline CDR1 and CDR2 sequences are SGHTA and FQGNSA. V was trimmed by 0 bases and J by 7 bases, leaving 27 bases between them. This chain's CDR3 is CASSLALLGGLHPSRTQYF. CDR3 in DNA: TGTGCCAGCAGCTTAGCGCTTTTAGGGGGACTCCATCCTAGTCGGACCCAGTACTTC.

The rearrangement uses TRBV6-6 and TRBJ2-3; maybe TRBD2 (6 bases). The CDR3 has 14 residues. V was trimmed by 7 bases and J by 2 bases, leaving 13 bases between them. The germline V gene has CDR1 MNHNY and CDR2 SVGAGI (reference sequence). The CDR3 sequence: CASKAAGNTDTQYF. CDR3 coding DNA: TGTGCCAGCAAAGCAGCGGGTAACACAGATACGCAGTATTTT.

This clonotype was counted between two and nine times. This chain links TRBV6-1 with TRBJ1-2; D is undetermined. The CDR3 spans 16 residues. Germline V gene lookup returns CDR1 MNHNS and CDR2 SASEGT. V lost 4 bases and J lost 0, with 15 bases in between. The DNA of the CDR3 is TGTGCCAGCAGTGTCCTAGCCGGCGAGTCTAACTATGGCTACACCTTC. Protein product: CASSVLAGESNYGYTF.

This rearrangement joins TRBV7-9 to TRBJ2-5; 11 bases line up with TRBD1. The J call may be wrong; the DNA end is better matched by TRBJ2-7. The germline V gene has CDR1 SEHNR and CDR2 FQNEAQ (reference sequence). The CDR3 is 14 residues long. The CDR3 sequence: CASSQRDRGGEQYF. CDR3 sequence (DNA): TGTGCCAGCAGCCAACGGGACAGGGGGGGCGAGCAGTACTTC.

The sample holds a few counts of this clonotype. V is TRBV11-2 and J is TRBJ2-5; D is perhaps TRBD2 (7 bases). The end of the DNA fits TRBJ2-7 better, so the J call may be wrong. The germline gives CDR1 SGHAT, CDR2 FQNNGV. This CDR3 comprises 15 residues. The CDR3 region is CASSLGPGDYNEQYF. CDR3 nucleotides: TGTGCCAGCAGCTTAGGGCCAGGGGACTATAACGAGCAGTACTTC.

This chain links TRBV2 with TRBJ1-2; tentative D call: TRBD1 (6 bases). In germline, CDR1 is SNHLY, CDR2 FYNNEI. There are 14 residues in the CDR3. Trimming pared 7 bases from V and 2 bases from J, leaving 14 bases between. The CDR3 coding sequence is TGTGCCAGCAAATCGCAGGGGCTAAACTATGGCTACACCTTC. Amino acids: CASKSQGLNYGYTF.